The 2 T cell receptor beta chains reported below all come from one sample, sequenced in a study of sequential checkpoint blockade in melanoma. The treatment here: randomized to nivolumab then ipilimumab (arm A) or the reverse (arm B). Profiled with immunoSEQ multiplex PCR; TCRdb holds only in-frame clones, not every one. This table has 10,000 or so clones, about 80% appearing once. This sample comprised CD8+ T cells sorted from blood (inferred from file names), obtained from a patient given nivolumab and ipilimumab in sequence. The receptors derive from a human donor with melanoma.

In DNA, the CDR3 is TGTGCCAGCCAGGAGGATGGCTACACCTTC. Its translation: CASQEDGYTF. The V gene is TRBV9, the J gene TRBJ1-2, with D unresolved. The CDR3 covers 10 residues. Germline V lookup: CDR1 SGDLS, CDR2 YYNGEE. Trimming took 7 bases from V and 6 from J, leaving 7 bases between them.

The gene calls are TRBV28 and TRBJ2-1, with TRBD1 matching over 7 bases. Germline CDR1 is MDHEN and CDR2 is SYDVKM. V trimming: 4 bases; J trimming: 1 base; junction bases outside the gene matches: 16. CDR3 length: 19 residues. Here the CDR3 DNA reads TGTGCCAGCAGTTCCCCCATTTTGACAGGGAGTTTTTCCTACAATGAGCAGTTCTTC. Protein: CASSSPILTGSFSYNEQFF.